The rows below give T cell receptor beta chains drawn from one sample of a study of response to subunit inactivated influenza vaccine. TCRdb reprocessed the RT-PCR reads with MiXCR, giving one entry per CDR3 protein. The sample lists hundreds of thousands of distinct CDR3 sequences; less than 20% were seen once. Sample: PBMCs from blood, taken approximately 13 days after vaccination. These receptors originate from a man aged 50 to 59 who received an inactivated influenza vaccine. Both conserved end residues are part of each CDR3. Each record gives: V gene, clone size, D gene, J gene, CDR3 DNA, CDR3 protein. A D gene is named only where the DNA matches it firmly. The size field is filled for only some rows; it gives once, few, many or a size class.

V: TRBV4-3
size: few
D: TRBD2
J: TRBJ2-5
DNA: TGCGCCAGCAGCCAGGGGACTAGCGGGGACCAAGAGACCCAGTACTTC
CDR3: CASSQGTSGDQETQYF

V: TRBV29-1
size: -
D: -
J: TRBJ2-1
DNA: TGCAGCGCCCTGGAGGGGGCTCTGGGGAATGAGCAGTTCTTC
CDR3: CSALEGALGNEQFF

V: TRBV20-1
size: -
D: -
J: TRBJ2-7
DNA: TGCAGTGCTTACAGGGATACCTACGAGCAGTACTTC
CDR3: CSAYRDTYEQYF

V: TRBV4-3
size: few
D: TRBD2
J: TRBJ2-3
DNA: TGCGCCAGCAGCCAAGAATCTAGCGGGACGAATACGCAGTATTTT
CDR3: CASSQESSGTNTQYF

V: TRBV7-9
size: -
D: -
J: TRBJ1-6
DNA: TGTGCCAGCAGCTTCCTAATGGATAATTCACCCCTCCACTTT
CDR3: CASSFLMDNSPLHF

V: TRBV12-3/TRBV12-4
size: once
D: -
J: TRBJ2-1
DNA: TGTGCCAGCAGCTCAGGGGCCTCCTACAATGAGCAGTTCTTC
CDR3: CASSSGASYNEQFF

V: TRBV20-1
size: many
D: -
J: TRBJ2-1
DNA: TGCAGTGCTAAAAAGGGACAAGACAATGAGCAGTTCTTC
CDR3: CSAKKGQDNEQFF

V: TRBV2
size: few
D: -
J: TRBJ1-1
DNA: TGTGCCAGCAATGGGGAAATGAACACTGAAGCTTTCTTT
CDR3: CASNGEMNTEAFF

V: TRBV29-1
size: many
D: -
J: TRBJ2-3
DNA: TGCAGCGTTGAAGATCCCATCGGACTAACAGATACGCAGTATTTT
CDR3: CSVEDPIGLTDTQYF

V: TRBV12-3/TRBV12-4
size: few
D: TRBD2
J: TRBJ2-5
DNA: TGTGCCAGCTCCCCGGGAATAGCGGGGGAAGAGACCCAGTACTTC
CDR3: CASSPGIAGEETQYF

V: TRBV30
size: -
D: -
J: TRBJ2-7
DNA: TGTGCCTGGAGTTCTGGACATTACTACGAGCAGTACTTC
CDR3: CAWSSGHYYEQYF

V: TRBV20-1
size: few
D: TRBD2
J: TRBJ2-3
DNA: TGCAGTGCTAGAGATTGGCGGGAGAATTCATATACGCAGTATTTT
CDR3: CSARDWRENSYTQYF

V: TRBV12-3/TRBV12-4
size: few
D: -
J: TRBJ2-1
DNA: TGTGCCAGCAGTCTAAGAGGATCTAACAATGAGCAGTTCTTC
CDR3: CASSLRGSNNEQFF

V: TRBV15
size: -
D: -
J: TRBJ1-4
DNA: TGTGCCACCAGCAGCGGTCCTGCCCACGAAAAACTGTTTTTT
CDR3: CATSSGPAHEKLFF